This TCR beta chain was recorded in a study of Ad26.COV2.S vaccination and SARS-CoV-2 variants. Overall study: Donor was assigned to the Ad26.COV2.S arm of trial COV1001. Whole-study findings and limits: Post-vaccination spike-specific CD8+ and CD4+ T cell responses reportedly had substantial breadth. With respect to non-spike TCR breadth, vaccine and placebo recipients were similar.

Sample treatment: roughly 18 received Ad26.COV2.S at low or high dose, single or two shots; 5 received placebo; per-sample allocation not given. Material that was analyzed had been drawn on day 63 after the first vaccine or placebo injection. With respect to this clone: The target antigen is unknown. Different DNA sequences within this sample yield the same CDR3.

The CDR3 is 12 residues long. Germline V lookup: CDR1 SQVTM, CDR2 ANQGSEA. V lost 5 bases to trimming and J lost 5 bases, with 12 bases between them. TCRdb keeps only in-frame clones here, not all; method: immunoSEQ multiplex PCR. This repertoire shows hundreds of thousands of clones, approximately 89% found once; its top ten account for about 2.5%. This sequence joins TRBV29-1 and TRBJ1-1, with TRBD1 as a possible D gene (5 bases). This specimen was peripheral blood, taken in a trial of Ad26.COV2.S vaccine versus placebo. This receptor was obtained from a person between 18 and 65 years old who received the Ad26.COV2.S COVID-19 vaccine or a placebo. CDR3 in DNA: TGCAGCGTTCTTCCGCGGGGGACTGAAGCTTTCTTT. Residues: CSVLPRGTEAFF.